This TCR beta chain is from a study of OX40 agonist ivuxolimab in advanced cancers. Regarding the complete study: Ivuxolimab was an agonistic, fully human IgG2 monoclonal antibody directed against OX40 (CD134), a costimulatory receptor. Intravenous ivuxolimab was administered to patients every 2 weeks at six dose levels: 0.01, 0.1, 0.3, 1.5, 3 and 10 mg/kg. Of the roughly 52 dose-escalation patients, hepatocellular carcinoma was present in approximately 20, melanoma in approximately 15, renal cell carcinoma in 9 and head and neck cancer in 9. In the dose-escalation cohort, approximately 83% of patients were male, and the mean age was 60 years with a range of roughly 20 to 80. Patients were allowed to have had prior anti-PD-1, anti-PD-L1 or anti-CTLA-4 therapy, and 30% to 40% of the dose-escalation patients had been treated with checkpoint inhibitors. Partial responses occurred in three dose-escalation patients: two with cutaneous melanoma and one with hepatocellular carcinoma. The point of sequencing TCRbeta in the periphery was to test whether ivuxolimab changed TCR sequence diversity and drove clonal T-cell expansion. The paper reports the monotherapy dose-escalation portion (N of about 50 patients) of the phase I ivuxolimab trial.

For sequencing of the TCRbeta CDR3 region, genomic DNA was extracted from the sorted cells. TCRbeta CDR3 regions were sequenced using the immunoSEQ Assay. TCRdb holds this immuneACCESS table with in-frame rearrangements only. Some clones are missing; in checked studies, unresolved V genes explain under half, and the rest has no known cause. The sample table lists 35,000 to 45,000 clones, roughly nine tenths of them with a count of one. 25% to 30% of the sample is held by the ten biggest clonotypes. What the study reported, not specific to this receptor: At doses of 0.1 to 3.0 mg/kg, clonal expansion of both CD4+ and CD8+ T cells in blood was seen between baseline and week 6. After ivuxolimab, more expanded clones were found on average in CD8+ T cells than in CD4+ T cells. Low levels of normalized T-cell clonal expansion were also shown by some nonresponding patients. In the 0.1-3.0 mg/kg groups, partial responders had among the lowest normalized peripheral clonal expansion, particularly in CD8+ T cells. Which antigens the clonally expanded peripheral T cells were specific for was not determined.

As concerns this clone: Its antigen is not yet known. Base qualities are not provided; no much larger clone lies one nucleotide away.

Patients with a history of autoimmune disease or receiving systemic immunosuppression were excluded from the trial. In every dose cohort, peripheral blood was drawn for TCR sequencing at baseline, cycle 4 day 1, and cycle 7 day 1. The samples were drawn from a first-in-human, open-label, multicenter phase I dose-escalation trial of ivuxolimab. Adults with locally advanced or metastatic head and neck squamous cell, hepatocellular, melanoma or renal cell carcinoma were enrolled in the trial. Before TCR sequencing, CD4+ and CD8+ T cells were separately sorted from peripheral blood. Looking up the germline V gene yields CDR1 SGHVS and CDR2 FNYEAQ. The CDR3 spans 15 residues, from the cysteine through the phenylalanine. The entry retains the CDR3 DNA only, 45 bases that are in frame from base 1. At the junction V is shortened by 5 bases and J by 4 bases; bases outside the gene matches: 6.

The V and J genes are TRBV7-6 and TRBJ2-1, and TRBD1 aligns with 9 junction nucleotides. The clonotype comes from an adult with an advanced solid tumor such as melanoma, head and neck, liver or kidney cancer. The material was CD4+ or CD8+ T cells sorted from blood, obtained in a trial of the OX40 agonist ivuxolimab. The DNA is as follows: TGTGCCAGCAGCACCGGGACAGGGCCGTACAATGAGCAGTTCTTC. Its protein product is CASSTGTGPYNEQFF. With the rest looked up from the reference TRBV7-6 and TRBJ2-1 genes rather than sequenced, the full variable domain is GAGVSQSPRYKVTKRGQDVALRCDPISGHVSLYWYRQALGQGPEFLTYFNYEAQQDKSGLPNDRFSAERPEGSISTLTIQRTEQRDSAMYRCASSTGTGPYNEQFFGPGTRLTVL.